This record covers a single T cell receptor beta chain. This entry comes from a study of blood T cell repertoires in COVID-19. CDR1 and CDR2 (germline): SGHTA, FQGNSA. The CDR3 is 16 amino acids. After removal of 1 base from V and 3 bases from J, the junction contained 8 bases not matched to a gene. Produced via immunoSEQ multiplex PCR; TCRdb's table is partial and in-frame only. The sample has roughly 200,000 clones, 81% seen once. The chain uses TRBV7-2 and TRBJ2-5; 7 nucleotides match TRBD2. The sequence was obtained from a woman aged 80 or older with acute or convalescent COVID-19. The source material was peripheral blood. CDR3 DNA: TGTGCCAGCAGCTTAGTAGTGGGAGGGCCGGAAGAGACCCAGTACTTC. Its protein is CASSLVVGGPEETQYF.